Following are 14 T cell receptor beta chains from one sample sequenced in a study of human T cells and chemical hapten exposure. Time point here: patch test 1, 2 weeks after DPC sensitization. The sample's treatment: therapeutic diphenylcyclopropenone sensitization with weekly scalp DPC. TCRdb reprocessed the RACE reads via MiXCR and lists one record per CDR3 protein. The data contain some 170,000 distinct CDR3 sequences, 20% to 25% of them singletons. The material was whole blood, obtained in connection with sensitization to the hapten diphenylcyclopropenone (DPC). Source of these receptors: a woman aged 45-65 years with alopecia areata. Some clones in this sample may be carry-over from other donors' samples.

V is TRBV7-6 and J is TRBJ2-3, with D hard to call. Trimming removed 5 bases at V and 0 bases at J, with 6 bases between. Germline V gives CDR1 SGHVS, CDR2 FNYEAQ. The CDR3 has 13 amino acids. The CDR3 nucleotides read TGTGCCAGCAGCCCCTGGAGCACAGATACGCAGTATTTT. Protein: CASSPWSTDTQYF. Combining the CDR3 with reference TRBV7-6 and TRBJ2-3 gives the whole variable domain GAGVSQSPRYKVTKRGQDVALRCDPISGHVSLYWYRQALGQGPEFLTYFNYEAQQDKSGLPNDRFSAERPEGSISTLTIQRTEQRDSAMYRCASSPWSTDTQYFGPGTRLTVL.

This chain joins TRBV12-3 or TRBV12-4 and TRBJ1-2, with D uncertain. The CDR3 has 11 residues. V was trimmed by 0 bases and J by 8 bases, leaving 4 bases between them. The CDR3 coding sequence is TGTGCCAGCAGTTTAGCGCGGGGCTACACCTTC. Translated, it gives CASSLARGYTF.

This clonotype was detected a few times. CDR3 in DNA: TGTGCCAGCAGCTTAGGAGGGCCGGGTGAGCAGTTCTTC. As protein: CASSLGGPGEQFF. The chain recombines TRBV7-2 with TRBJ2-1; possible D gene TRBD2, 5 bases. The CDR3 is 13 amino acids. The V and J ends lost 1 base and 9 bases respectively, with 10 bases between them. CDR1 is SGHTA and CDR2 is FQGNSA in the germline V gene.

The J gene is TRBJ1-1, the V gene TRBV12-3 or TRBV12-4; D is possibly TRBD1 (5 bases). This CDR3 spans 15 amino acids. Trimming shortened V by 3 bases and J by 11 bases, and 22 bases separated the two germline ends. The CDR3 region has the DNA TGTGCCAGCAGTTTGGCCCTTGGGGGGGTTAGTGGGGCTTTCTTT. Residues: CASSLALGGVSGAFF.

The chain links TRBV20-1 to TRBJ2-7; 10 bases are a match to TRBD2. The V segment lost 5 bases and the J segment 2 bases; nucleotides outside the gene matches: 6. CDR3 length: 14 residues. CDR1 is DFQATT, CDR2 SNEGSKA, per germline (reference sequence). CDR3 in DNA: TGCAGTGCTGTTAGCGGGAGGATACCCTACGAGCAGTACTTC. Its protein product is CSAVSGRIPYEQYF.

The genes are TRBV6-2 or TRBV6-3 and TRBJ2-1; D unclear. Trimming cost V 3 bases and J 1 base, with 13 bases left between them. In germline, CDR1 is MNHEY, CDR2 SVGEGT. This CDR3 is built from 16 residues. The CDR3 region has the DNA TGTGCCAGCAGTTATCGGAGACTGGATTCCTACAATGAGCAGTTCTTC. Translating it yields CASSYRRLDSYNEQFF.

This clonotype has just a few counts. This chain joins TRBV6-5 and TRBJ2-7, with D unresolved. V lost 8 bases and J 0 bases, leaving 11 bases between the germline ends. The germline V gene encodes CDR1 MNHEY and CDR2 SVGAGI. This CDR3 contains 13 residues. The CDR3: CASQIGYSYEQYF. Written as DNA, the CDR3 is TGTGCCAGCCAAATAGGCTACTCCTACGAGCAGTACTTC.

This rearrangement joins TRBV12-3 or TRBV12-4 to TRBJ2-5, with TRBD2 matching 12 bases. V lost 5 bases and J lost 1; bases outside the gene matches: 5. CDR3 length: 16 residues. The CDR3 nucleotides are TGTGCCAGCAGTCCCGGACTAGCGGGACTCCAAGAGACCCAGTACTTC. Encoded protein: CASSPGLAGLQETQYF.

V is TRBV5-6 and J is TRBJ2-1; 11 bases fit TRBD2. Losses at the gene ends were 6 bases for V and 3 bases for J; bases not matched to a gene: 5. Germline V gene lookup returns CDR1 SGHDT and CDR2 YYEEEE. The CDR3 has 15 amino acids. CDR3 DNA sequence: TGTGCCAGCACCGTTAGCGGGAGGGACTACAATGAGCAGTTCTTC. Amino acid sequence: CASTVSGRDYNEQFF.

The rearrangement joins TRBV6-5 to TRBJ2-3; D not resolved. CDR1 and CDR2 (germline): MNHEY, SVGAGI. Trimming removed 0 bases from V and 1 base from J, with 8 bases in between. The CDR3 loop spans 15 amino acids. CDR3 amino acids: CASSYSSGRTDTQYF. The CDR3 region has the DNA TGTGCCAGCAGTTACTCAAGTGGGCGCACAGATACGCAGTATTTT.

J is TRBJ2-3 and V is TRBV11-2; TRBD2 agrees at 7 bases. The germline gives CDR1 SGHAT, CDR2 FQNNGV. The CDR3 extends over 16 amino acids. Trimming at V came to 5 bases and at J to 5 bases, leaving 13 bases not matched to a gene. The CDR3, as DNA: TGTGCCAGCAGCCGGGAGGTTGGCCTTCCGGGAGATACGCAGTATTTT. Residues: CASSREVGLPGDTQYF.

In its sample, this clonotype was seen a few times. The CDR3 is CASSLTFSGNYNEQFF. CDR3 coding DNA: TGTGCCAGCAGCTTAACGTTTAGCGGGAATTACAATGAGCAGTTCTTC. V gene TRBV7-3 combines with J gene TRBJ2-1; TRBD2 aligns across 8 bases. Looked up from germline, CDR1 is SGHTA and CDR2 is FQGTGA. The CDR3 is made up of 16 amino acids. The ends lost 0 bases at V and 4 bases at J; junction bases unmatched: 5.

This clonotype has just a few counts. V gene TRBV20-1 combines with J gene TRBJ2-1; TRBD2 matches 14 bases. The CDR3 covers 14 residues. Germline CDR1 reads DFQATT; CDR2 reads SNEGSKA (reference sequence). The junction had 7 bases not matched to a gene; V was cut back by 6 bases and J by 9 bases. The DNA for the CDR3 is TGCAGTGCAACTTGGACTAGCGGGAGGACTGAGCAGTTCTTC. Its protein is CSATWTSGRTEQFF.

This rearrangement joins TRBV2 to TRBJ1-5, with D maybe TRBD1 (5 bases). V lost 4 bases to trimming and J lost 3 bases, with 10 bases between them. Germline values: CDR1 SNHLY, CDR2 FYNNEI. CDR3 length equals 14 residues. Here the CDR3 reads CASSGTRDNQPQHF. CDR3 DNA: TGTGCCAGCAGTGGCACCAGGGACAATCAGCCCCAGCATTTT. Full variable domain (outside the CDR3, taken from reference TRBV2 and TRBJ1-5): EPEVTQTPSHQVTQMGQEVILRCVPISNHLYFYWYRQILGQKVEFLVSFYNNEISEKSEIFDDQFSVERPDGSNFTLKIRSTKLEDSAMYFCASSGTRDNQPQHFGDGTRLSIL.